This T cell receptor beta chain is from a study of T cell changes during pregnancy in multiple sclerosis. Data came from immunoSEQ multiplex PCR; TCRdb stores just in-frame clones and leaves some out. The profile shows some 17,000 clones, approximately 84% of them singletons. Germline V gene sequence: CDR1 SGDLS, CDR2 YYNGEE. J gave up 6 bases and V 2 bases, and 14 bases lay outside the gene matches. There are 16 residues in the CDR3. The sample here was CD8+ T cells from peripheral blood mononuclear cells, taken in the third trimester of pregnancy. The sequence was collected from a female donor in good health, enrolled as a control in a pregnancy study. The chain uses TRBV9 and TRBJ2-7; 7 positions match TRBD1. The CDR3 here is CASSVVEGAFHGEQYF. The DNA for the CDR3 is TGTGCCAGCAGCGTGGTCGAGGGGGCTTTTCACGGCGAGCAGTACTTC. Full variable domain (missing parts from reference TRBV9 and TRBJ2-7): DSGVTQTPKHLITATGQRVTLRCSPRSGDLSVYWYQQSLDQGLQFLIQYYNGEERAKGNILERFSAQQFPDLHSELNLSSLELGDSALYFCASSVVEGAFHGEQYFGPGTRLTVT.